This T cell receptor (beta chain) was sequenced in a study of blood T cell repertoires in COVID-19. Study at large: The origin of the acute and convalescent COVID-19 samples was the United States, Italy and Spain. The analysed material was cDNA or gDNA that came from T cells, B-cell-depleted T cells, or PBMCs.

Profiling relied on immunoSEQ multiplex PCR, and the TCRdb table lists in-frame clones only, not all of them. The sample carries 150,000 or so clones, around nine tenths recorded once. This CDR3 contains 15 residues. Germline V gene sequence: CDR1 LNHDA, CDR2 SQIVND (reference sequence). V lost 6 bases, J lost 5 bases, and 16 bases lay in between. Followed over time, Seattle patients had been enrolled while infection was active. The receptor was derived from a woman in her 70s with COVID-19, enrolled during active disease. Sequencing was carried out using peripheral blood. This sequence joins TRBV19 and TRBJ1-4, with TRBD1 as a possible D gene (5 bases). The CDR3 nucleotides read TGTGCCAGTAGACCCCGCGGGACGGTAAATGAAAAACTGTTTTTT. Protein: CASRPRGTVNEKLFF.